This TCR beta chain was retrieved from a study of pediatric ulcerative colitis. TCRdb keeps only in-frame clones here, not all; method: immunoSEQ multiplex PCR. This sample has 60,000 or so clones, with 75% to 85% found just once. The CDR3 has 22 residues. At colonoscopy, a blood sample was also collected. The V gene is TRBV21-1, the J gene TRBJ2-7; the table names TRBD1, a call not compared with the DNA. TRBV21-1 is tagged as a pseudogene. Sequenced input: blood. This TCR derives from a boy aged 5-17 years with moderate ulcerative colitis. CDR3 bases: TGTGCCAGCAGCAATGGCAAACCATTTGACAGGGTCCAAAACTCGACCTCCTACGAGCAGTACTTC. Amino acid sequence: CASSNGKPFDRVQNSTSYEQYF.